The 21 T cell receptor beta chains in this list originate from one sample, sequenced in a study of T-cell memory formation after mild COVID-19. TCRdb fed the 5' RACE reads into MiXCR, producing one record per CDR3 protein. The table has just under 550,000 distinct CDR3 sequences, roughly 21% seen once. The sample taken for sequencing was PBMCs or a T cell subset sorted from them (not recorded which). The source is an adult woman who had mild COVID-19 (a few samples of this study predate the infection). Cell type and time point are not known.

The chain has TRBV6-2 or TRBV6-3 and TRBJ2-2; D uncertain. The V gene lost 2 bases and the J gene lost 2 bases, with 24 bases spanning the gap. Germline-derived CDR1 and CDR2 are MNHEY and SVGEGT. The CDR3 is 20 residues long. This CDR3 is CASSYARRTHPKINTGELFF. CDR3 DNA sequence: TGTGCCAGCAGTTACGCGCGGCGCACACATCCCAAAATTAACACCGGGGAGCTGTTTTTT.

The rearrangement uses TRBV12-3 or TRBV12-4 and TRBJ1-1; D perhaps matches TRBD1 (5 bases). V was pared by 3 bases and J by 0 bases, with 8 bases between. The CDR3 runs 14 residues. The CDR3 loop is CASSFDSMNTEAFF. For the CDR3, the DNA is TGTGCCAGCAGTTTCGACAGCATGAACACTGAAGCTTTCTTT.

This clonotype appeared a few times. The chain combines TRBV3-1 with TRBJ2-1, with 7 positions matching TRBD1. The trim removed 4 bases at V and 6 bases at J, leaving 12 bases unmatched. Germline V gene data show CDR1 as LGHDT and CDR2 as YNNKEL (reference sequence). CDR3 length: 16 residues. CDR3 DNA: TGTGCCAGCAGCCTGACGACCGGGACAGCGAGCAATGAGCAGTTCTTC. It translates to CASSLTTGTASNEQFF.

The chain uses TRBV11-2 and TRBJ2-7; no clear D gene. V lost 2 bases and J lost 0, with 11 bases in between. Germline V gene data show CDR1 as SGHAT and CDR2 as FQNNGV. The CDR3 covers 15 residues. CDR3 residues: CASSLQVPNSYEQYF. CDR3 nucleotides: TGTGCCAGCAGCTTACAGGTACCAAACTCCTACGAGCAGTACTTC.

In this sample, this clonotype turned up many times. The chain is built from TRBV18 and TRBJ2-7, with a tentative D call TRBD1 (6 bases). The CDR3 totals 14 residues. The V gene's germline CDR1 is KGHSH and CDR2 LQKENI. The V end lost 8 bases, the J end lost 0 bases, and 14 bases lay between the germline ends. In DNA form, the CDR3 reads TGTGCCAGCAGCCCGACAGGTTCCTCCTACGAGCAGTACTTC. Its translation is CASSPTGSSYEQYF.

The chain links TRBV25-1 to TRBJ1-2; D remains unclear. V shed 2 bases and J shed 8 bases, with 12 bases lying between them. CDR3 length: 13 amino acids. Germline CDR1 reads MGHDK; CDR2 reads SYGVNS. The CDR3 DNA reads as TGTGCCAGCAGTGAACTCTGGGGTGGCGGCTACACCTTC. It encodes CASSELWGGGYTF.

This clonotype was found a few times. The chain is built from TRBV7-6 and TRBJ2-7; D not resolved. The CDR3 sequence is 13 residues long. The V gene's germline CDR1 is SGHVS and CDR2 FNYEAQ. The V and J ends lost 1 base and 4 bases respectively, with 8 bases between them. This CDR3 reads CASSLGIGYEQYF. In DNA, the CDR3 is TGTGCCAGCAGCTTAGGTATTGGGTACGAGCAGTACTTC.

This clonotype has more than one count but fewer than ten. This chain links TRBV20-1 with TRBJ2-1, with TRBD2 identical over 9 bases. The V segment lost 4 bases and the J segment 10 bases; nucleotides outside the gene matches: 14. Germline assignment: CDR1 DFQATT and CDR2 SNEGSKA (reference sequence). This CDR3 spans 15 amino acids. The CDR3 reads CSAKGGRAPIEEQFF. The CDR3 region has the DNA TGCAGTGCTAAGGGCGGGAGGGCCCCCATTGAAGAGCAGTTCTTC.

The genes are TRBV27 and TRBJ2-7, with 11 bases lining up with TRBD2. This CDR3 region has 18 residues. From germline, CDR1 is MNHEY and CDR2 SMNVEV (reference sequence). V shed 8 bases, J shed 2 bases, and the junction held 17 bases outside the gene matches. CDR3 sequence: CASGPRTVLAGVTYEQYF. CDR3 coding DNA: TGTGCCAGCGGTCCCAGGACAGTACTAGCGGGGGTAACCTACGAGCAGTACTTC.

The chain is built from TRBV30 and TRBJ2-3, with 7 positions matching TRBD2. The trim removed 0 bases at V and 2 bases at J, leaving 5 bases unmatched. Germline V CDR1 and CDR2: GTSNPN, SVGIG (reference sequence). This CDR3 is 15 amino acids long. The CDR3 region has the DNA TGTGCCTGGAGTGTGGGAGGGGACTTCACAGATACGCAGTATTTT. Amino acids: CAWSVGGDFTDTQYF. The full variable domain, with the rest looked up from reference TRBV30 and TRBJ2-3, is SQTIHQWPATLVQPVGSPLSLECTVEGTSNPNLYWYRQAAGRGLQLLFYSVGIGQISSEVPQNLSASRPQDRQFILSSKKLLLSDSGFYLCAWSVGGDFTDTQYFGPGTRLTVL.

The table lists this clonotype with a few counts. The chain links TRBV18 to TRBJ1-6, with D tentatively TRBD1 (5 bases). The CDR3 runs 16 residues. V dropped 3 bases and J dropped 0 bases, with 9 bases sitting between them. Germline CDR1 KGHSH, CDR2 LQKENI. The CDR3 sequence is CASSPTVVSYNSPLHF. The CDR3 nucleotides read TGTGCCAGCTCACCGACAGTGGTCTCCTATAATTCACCCCTCCACTTT.

This rearrangement joins TRBV2 to TRBJ2-7, with D perhaps being TRBD1 or TRBD2 (5 bases each). The ends were cut back, 6 bases at V and 6 bases at J, with 15 bases in the middle. The CDR3 has 13 amino acids. Per the germline V gene, CDR1 is SNHLY and CDR2 is FYNNEI. CDR3 DNA: TGTGCCAGCAGAAAGGAGGAAAGGGGCGAGCAGTACTTC. It is translated as CASRKEERGEQYF.

This clonotype was observed many times. The rearrangement links TRBV12-3 or TRBV12-4 to TRBJ2-7, with D perhaps matching TRBD1 (5 bases). CDR3 length: 13 amino acids. V was shortened by 7 bases and J by 2 bases, with 12 bases between the two germline ends. CDR3 protein: CASKVTDTYEQYF. The CDR3 nucleotides are TGTGCCAGCAAGGTGACGGACACCTACGAGCAGTACTTC.

The chain couples TRBV12-3 or TRBV12-4 to TRBJ2-7; D possibly corresponds to TRBD1 (5 bases). V was clipped by 5 bases and J by 0 bases, with 11 bases between them. CDR3 size: 14 residues. In nucleotides, the CDR3 is TGTGCCAGCAGTCCCAGGGTTGCCTCCTACGAGCAGTACTTC. Protein: CASSPRVASYEQYF.

The rearrangement joins TRBV12-3 or TRBV12-4 to TRBJ2-7, with 10 positions matching TRBD2. Germline trimming cut 7 bases from V and 2 bases from J; bases unmatched to any gene: 5. The CDR3 covers 14 residues. CDR3 coding DNA: TGTGCCAGCACCAAAGCGGGGGGGCCCTACGAGCAGTACTTC. Translated: CASTKAGGPYEQYF.

This clonotype was detected many times. The chain uses TRBV7-9 and TRBJ2-7; D may be TRBD1 (6 bases). The CDR3 extends over 12 amino acids. Germline V CDR1 and CDR2: SEHNR, FQNEAQ (reference sequence). Trimming cost V 4 bases and J 3 bases, with 7 bases left between them. This CDR3 reads CASSSGVYEQYF. The CDR3 coding sequence is TGTGCCAGCAGCTCAGGGGTCTACGAGCAGTACTTC.

This chain links TRBV7-9 with TRBJ2-3, with D possibly being TRBD1 or TRBD2 (5 bases each). Between the trimmed V and J ends, which lost 5 bases and 4 bases, there was a span of 16 bases. Germline V CDR1 and CDR2: SEHNR, FQNEAQ (reference sequence). The CDR3 length is 15 residues. For the CDR3, the DNA is TGTGCCAGCAGCCCACTAGGGTTGGGGGCAGATACGCAGTATTTT. This translates into CASSPLGLGADTQYF.

CDR3 nucleotides: TGTGCCAGCAGCTCCTCCCGGACTAGCGAGGAGACCCAGTACTTC. As protein: CASSSSRTSEETQYF. This chain uses TRBV7-2 with TRBJ2-5; 9 nucleotides match TRBD2. In germline, CDR1 is SGHTA, CDR2 FQGNSA. The CDR3 runs 15 residues. With 4 bases clipped from V and 5 bases from J, the junction kept 8 bases outside the gene matches.

This clonotype has just a few counts. CDR3 DNA sequence: TGCAGTGCTAGAGCCTACCCCGGGACAGGCTACGAGCAGTACTTC. It codes for CSARAYPGTGYEQYF. The chain combines TRBV20-1 with TRBJ2-7; 8 bases match TRBD1. Germline CDR1 DFQATT, CDR2 SNEGSKA (reference sequence). This CDR3 has 15 residues. The V gene end was trimmed by 1 base and the J gene end by 3 bases; junction bases not matched to a gene: 8.

J is TRBJ2-7 and V is TRBV6-2 or TRBV6-3; D is uncertain. This CDR3 has 14 amino acids. Germline-derived CDR1 and CDR2 are MNHEY and SVGEGT. Trimming took off 4 bases at V and 2 bases at J, with 12 bases between the two ends. The CDR3 region has the DNA TGTGCCAGCAGTTCGAACACGAACACCTACGAGCAGTACTTC. It yields the protein CASSSNTNTYEQYF.

As for this clonotype: A much larger clone lies one base from this, so it may be a read error. This chain uses TRBV5-1 with TRBJ2-1, with D perhaps TRBD1 or TRBD2 (5 bases each). CDR1 and CDR2 (germline): SGHRS, YFSETQ. The V end was cut by 7 bases, the J end by 4 bases, with 18 bases between. This CDR3 region has 15 residues. CDR3 loop: CASGLPWGVYNEQFF. CDR3 DNA: TGCGCCAGCGGACTGCCGTGGGGCGTATACAATGAGCAGTTCTTC.